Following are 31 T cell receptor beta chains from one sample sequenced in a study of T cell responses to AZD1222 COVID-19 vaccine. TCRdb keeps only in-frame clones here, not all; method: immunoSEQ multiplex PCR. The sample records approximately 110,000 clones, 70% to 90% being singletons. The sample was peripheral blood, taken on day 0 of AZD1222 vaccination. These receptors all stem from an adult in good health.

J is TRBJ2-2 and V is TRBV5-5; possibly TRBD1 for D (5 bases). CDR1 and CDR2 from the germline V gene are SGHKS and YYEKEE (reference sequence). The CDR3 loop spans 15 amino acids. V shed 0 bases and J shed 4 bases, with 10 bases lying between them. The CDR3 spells CASSLAGSGTGELFF. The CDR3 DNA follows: TGTGCCAGCAGCTTGGCAGGGTCGGGCACCGGGGAGCTGTTTTTT. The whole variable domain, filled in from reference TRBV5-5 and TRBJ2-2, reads DAGVTQSPTHLIKTRGQQVTLRCSPISGHKSVSWYQQVLGQGPQFIFQYYEKEERGRGNFPDRFSARQFPNYSSELNVNALLLGDSALYLCASSLAGSGTGELFFGEGSRLTVL.

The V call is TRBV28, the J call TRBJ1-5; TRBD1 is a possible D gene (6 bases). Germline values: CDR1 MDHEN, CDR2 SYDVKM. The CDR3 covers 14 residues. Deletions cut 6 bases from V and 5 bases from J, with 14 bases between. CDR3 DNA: TGTGCCAGCAGGGGGGACATTTGGGATCAGCCCCAGCATTTT. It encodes CASRGDIWDQPQHF.

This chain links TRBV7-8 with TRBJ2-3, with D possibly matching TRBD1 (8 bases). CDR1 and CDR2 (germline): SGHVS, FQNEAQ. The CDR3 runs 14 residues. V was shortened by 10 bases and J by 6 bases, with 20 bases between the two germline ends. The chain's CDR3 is CAIKKLQGGDTQYF. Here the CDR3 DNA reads TGTGCCATCAAAAAGCTACAGGGGGGGGATACGCAGTATTTT.

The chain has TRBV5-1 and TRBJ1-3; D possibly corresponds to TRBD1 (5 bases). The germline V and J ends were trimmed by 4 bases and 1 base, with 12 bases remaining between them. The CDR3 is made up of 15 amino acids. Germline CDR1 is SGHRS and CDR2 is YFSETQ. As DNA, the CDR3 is TGCGCCAGCAGCCCGGTAGGGGCGTCTGGAAACACCATATATTTT. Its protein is CASSPVGASGNTIYF.

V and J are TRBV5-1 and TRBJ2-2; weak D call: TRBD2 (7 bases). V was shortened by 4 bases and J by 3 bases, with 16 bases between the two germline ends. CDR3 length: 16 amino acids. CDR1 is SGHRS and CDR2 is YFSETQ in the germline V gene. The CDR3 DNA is TGCGCCAGCAGCCCCCGGGGGGCGGAGTACACCGGGGAGCTGTTTTTT. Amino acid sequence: CASSPRGAEYTGELFF.

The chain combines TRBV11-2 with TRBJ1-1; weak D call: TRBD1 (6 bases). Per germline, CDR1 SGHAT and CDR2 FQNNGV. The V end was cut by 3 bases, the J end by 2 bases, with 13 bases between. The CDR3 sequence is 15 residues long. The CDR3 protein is CASSFRQDLNTEAFF. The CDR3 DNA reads TGTGCCAGCAGCTTTCGACAGGACCTAAACACTGAAGCTTTCTTT.

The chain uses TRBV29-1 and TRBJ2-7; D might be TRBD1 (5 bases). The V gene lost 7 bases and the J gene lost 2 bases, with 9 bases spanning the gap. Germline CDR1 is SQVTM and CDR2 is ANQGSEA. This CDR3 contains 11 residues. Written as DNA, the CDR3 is TGCAGCGGGACATATGCCTACGAGCAGTACTTC. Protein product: CSGTYAYEQYF.

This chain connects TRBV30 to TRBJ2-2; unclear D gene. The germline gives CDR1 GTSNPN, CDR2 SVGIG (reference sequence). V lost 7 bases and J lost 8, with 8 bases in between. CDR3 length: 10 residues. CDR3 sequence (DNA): TGTGCCTCCCACAAAGGGGAGCTGTTTTTT. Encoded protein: CASHKGELFF. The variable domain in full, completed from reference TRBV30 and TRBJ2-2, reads SQTIHQWPATLVQPVGSPLSLECTVEGTSNPNLYWYRQAAGRGLQLLFYSVGIGQISSEVPQNLSASRPQDRQFILSSKKLLLSDSGFYLCASHKGELFFGEGSRLTVL.

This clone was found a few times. In nucleotides, the CDR3 is TGCGCCAGCAGCCTAAGAGCACCAACTAGCGGGGGTGAGGTCTACGAGCAGTACTTC. Protein product: CASSLRAPTSGGEVYEQYF. The chain combines TRBV4-3 with TRBJ2-7; 11 bases map to TRBD2. The germline CDR1 and CDR2 sequences are LGHNA and YSLEER. Trimming took 4 bases from V and 3 from J; bases not matched to a gene: 17. This CDR3 comprises 19 residues.

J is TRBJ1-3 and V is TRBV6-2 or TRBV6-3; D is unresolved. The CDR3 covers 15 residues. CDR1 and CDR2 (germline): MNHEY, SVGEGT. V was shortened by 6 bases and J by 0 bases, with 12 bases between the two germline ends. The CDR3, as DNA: TGTGCCAGCAGCCGATCGTCGGGCTCTGGAAACACCATATATTTT. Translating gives CASSRSSGSGNTIYF.

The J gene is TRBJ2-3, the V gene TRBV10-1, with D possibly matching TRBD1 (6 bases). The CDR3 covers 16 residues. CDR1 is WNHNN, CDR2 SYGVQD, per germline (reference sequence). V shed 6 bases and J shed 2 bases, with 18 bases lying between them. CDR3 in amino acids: CASSDHRAPYTDTQYF. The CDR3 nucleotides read TGCGCCAGCAGCGACCACAGGGCCCCTTACACAGATACGCAGTATTTT.

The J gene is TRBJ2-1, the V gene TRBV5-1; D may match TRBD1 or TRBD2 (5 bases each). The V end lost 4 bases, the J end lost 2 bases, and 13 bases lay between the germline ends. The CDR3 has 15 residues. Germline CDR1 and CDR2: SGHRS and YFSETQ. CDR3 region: CASSLLGVPYNEQFF. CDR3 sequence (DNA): TGCGCCAGCAGCCTGCTGGGGGTTCCCTACAATGAGCAGTTCTTC.

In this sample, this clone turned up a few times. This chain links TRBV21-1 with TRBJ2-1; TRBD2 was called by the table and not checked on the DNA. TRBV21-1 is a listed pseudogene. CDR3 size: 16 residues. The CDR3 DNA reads TGTGCCAGCAGCAAAGCTGGGGTCGACGGGGGTAATGAGCAGTTCTTC. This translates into CASSKAGVDGGNEQFF.

In nucleotides, the CDR3 is TGCGCCAGCACGGGGACTAGCGGGCCTAACAATGAGCAGTTCTTC. Its protein product is CASTGTSGPNNEQFF. The chain is built from TRBV10-2 and TRBJ2-1; 12 bases are a match to TRBD2. This CDR3 region has 15 residues. With 7 bases clipped from V and 5 bases from J, the junction kept 6 bases outside the gene matches. CDR1 is WSHSY, CDR2 SAAADI, per germline.

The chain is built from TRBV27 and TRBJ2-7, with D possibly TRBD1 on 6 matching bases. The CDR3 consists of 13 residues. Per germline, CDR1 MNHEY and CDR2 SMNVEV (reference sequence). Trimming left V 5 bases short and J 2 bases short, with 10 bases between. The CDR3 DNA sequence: TGTGCCAGCAGTGACAGGATCGCCTACGAGCAGTACTTC. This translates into CASSDRIAYEQYF.

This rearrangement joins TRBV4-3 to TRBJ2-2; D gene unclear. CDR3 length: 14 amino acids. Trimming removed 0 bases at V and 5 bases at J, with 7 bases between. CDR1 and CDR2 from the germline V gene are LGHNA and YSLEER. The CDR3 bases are TGCGCCAGCAGCCAAGATGGGATGACCGGGGAGCTGTTTTTT. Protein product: CASSQDGMTGELFF.

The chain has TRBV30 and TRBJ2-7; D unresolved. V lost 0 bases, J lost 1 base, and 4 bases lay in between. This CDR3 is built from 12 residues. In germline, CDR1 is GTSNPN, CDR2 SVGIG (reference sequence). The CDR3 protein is CAWSVLSYEQYF. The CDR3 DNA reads TGTGCCTGGAGTGTCCTTTCCTACGAGCAGTACTTC.

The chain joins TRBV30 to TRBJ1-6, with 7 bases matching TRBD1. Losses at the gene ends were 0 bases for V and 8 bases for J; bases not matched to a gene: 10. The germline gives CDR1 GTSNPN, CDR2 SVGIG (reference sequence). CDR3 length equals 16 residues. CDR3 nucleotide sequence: TGTGCCTGGAGTGTACGGGGCTGGACAGGCGATTCACCCCTCCACTTT. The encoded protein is CAWSVRGWTGDSPLHF. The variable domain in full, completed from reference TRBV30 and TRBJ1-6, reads SQTIHQWPATLVQPVGSPLSLECTVEGTSNPNLYWYRQAAGRGLQLLFYSVGIGQISSEVPQNLSASRPQDRQFILSSKKLLLSDSGFYLCAWSVRGWTGDSPLHFGNGTRLTVT.

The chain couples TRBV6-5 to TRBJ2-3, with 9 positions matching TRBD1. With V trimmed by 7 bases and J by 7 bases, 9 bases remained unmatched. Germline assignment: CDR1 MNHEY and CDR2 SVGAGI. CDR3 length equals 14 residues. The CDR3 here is CASTERDRANTQYF. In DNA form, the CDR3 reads TGTGCCAGCACCGAGCGGGACAGGGCGAATACGCAGTATTTT.

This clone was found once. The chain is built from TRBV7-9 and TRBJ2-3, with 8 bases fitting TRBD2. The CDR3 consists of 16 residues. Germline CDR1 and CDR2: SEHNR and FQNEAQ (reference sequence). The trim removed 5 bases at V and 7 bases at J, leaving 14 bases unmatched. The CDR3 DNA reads TGTGCCAGCAGCCCCACCCGGCCGGGGGGGCCATATACGCAGTATTTT. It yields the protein CASSPTRPGGPYTQYF.

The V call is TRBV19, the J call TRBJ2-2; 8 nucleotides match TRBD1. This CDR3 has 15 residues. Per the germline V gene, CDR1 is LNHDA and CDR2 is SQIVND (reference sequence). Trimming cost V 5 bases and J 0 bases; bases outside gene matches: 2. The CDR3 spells CASSWTGTNTGELFF. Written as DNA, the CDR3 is TGTGCCAGTAGTTGGACAGGGACGAACACCGGGGAGCTGTTTTTT. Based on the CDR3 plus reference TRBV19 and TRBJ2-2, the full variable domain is DGGITQSPKYLFRKEGQNVTLSCEQNLNHDAMYWYRQDPGQGLRLIYYSQIVNDFQKGDIAEGYSVSREKKESFPLTVTSAQKNPTAFYLCASSWTGTNTGELFFGEGSRLTVL.

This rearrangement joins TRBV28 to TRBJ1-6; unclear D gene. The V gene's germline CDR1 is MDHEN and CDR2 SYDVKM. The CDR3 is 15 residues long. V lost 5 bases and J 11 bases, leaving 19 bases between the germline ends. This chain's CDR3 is CASSMDPNPGTPLHF. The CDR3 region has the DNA TGTGCCAGCAGTATGGACCCCAACCCAGGTACACCCCTCCACTTT.

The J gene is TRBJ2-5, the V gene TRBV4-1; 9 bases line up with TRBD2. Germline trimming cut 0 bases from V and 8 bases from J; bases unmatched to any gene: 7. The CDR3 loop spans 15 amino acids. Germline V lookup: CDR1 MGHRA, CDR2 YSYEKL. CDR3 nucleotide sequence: TGCGCCAGCAGCCAAGACCAAAATAGCGGGGGAACCCAGTACTTC. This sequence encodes CASSQDQNSGGTQYF.

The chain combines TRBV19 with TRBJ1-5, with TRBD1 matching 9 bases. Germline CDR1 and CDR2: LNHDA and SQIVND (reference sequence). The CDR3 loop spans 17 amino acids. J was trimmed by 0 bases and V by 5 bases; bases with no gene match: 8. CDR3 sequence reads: CASSPGQGKSSNQPQHF. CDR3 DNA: TGTGCCAGTAGTCCGGGACAGGGTAAAAGTAGCAATCAGCCCCAGCATTTT.

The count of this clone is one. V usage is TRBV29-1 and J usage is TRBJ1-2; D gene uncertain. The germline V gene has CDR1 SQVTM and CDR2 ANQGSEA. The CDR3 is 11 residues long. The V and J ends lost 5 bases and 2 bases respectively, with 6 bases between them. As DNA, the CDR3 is TGCAGCGTTCTTGAGAACTATGGCTACACCTTC. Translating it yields CSVLENYGYTF.

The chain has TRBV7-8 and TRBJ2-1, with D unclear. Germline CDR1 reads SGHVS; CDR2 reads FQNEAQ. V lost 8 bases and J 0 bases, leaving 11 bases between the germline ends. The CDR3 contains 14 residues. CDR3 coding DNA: TGTGCCAGCGGGGTCCTGAGCTCCTACAATGAGCAGTTCTTC. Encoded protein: CASGVLSSYNEQFF. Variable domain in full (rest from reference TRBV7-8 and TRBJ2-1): GAGVSQSPRYKVAKRGQDVALRCDPISGHVSLFWYQQALGQGPEFLTYFQNEAQLDKSGLPSDRFFAERPEGSVSTLKIQRTQQEDSAVYLCASGVLSSYNEQFFGPGTRLTVL.

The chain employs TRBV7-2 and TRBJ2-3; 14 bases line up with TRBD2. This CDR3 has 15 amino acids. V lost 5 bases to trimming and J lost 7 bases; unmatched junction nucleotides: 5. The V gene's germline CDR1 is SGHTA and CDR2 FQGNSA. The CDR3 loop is CASSPGTSGSHTQYF. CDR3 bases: TGTGCCAGCAGCCCTGGGACTAGCGGGAGTCATACGCAGTATTTT.

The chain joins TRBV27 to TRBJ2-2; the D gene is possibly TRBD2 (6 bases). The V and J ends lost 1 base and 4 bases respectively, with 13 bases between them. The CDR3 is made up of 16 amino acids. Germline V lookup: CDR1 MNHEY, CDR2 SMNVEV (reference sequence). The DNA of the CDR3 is TGTGCCAGCAGTTTATGGGCCGGGGGACCCACCGGGGAGCTGTTTTTT. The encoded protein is CASSLWAGGPTGELFF.

CDR3 residues: CASSQPGGQGETQYF. The CDR3, as DNA: TGCGCCAGCAGCCAACCTGGGGGACAGGGAGAGACCCAGTACTTC. V usage is TRBV4-1 and J usage is TRBJ2-5, with 9 positions matching TRBD1. CDR3 length: 15 residues. Trimming at V came to 2 bases and at J to 4 bases, leaving 5 bases not matched to a gene. Germline loops: CDR1 MGHRA, CDR2 YSYEKL.

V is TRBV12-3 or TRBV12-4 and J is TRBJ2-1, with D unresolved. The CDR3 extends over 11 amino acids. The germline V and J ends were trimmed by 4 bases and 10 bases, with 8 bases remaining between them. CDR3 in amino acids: CASSSLGEQFF. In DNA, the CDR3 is TGTGCCAGCAGTTCCCTCGGGGAGCAGTTCTTC.

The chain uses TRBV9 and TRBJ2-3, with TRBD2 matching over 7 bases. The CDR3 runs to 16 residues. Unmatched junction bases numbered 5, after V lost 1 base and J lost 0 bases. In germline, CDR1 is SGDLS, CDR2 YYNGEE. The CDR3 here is CASSVKSGVSTDTQYF. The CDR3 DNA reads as TGTGCCAGCAGCGTAAAAAGCGGGGTTAGCACAGATACGCAGTATTTT.